This T cell receptor beta chain derives from a study of response to subunit inactivated influenza vaccine. TCRdb re-called the RT-PCR reads with MiXCR, one entry per CDR3 protein. This repertoire shows about 700,000 distinct CDR3 sequences, 14% found once; its top ten account for approximately 7.6%. This clonotype occurred a few times. CDR1 is SGHTA and CDR2 is FQGNSA in the germline V gene. There are 15 residues in the CDR3. V was pared by 5 bases and J by 4 bases, with 14 bases between. This sample comprised PBMCs from blood, obtained around two weeks before vaccination. This TCR came from a man aged 50 to 60 who received an inactivated influenza vaccine. This chain uses TRBV7-2 with TRBJ2-2; D is perhaps TRBD1 (6 bases). CDR3 sequence: CASSPQGTSTGELFF. The CDR3, as DNA: TGTGCCAGCAGCCCGCAGGGGACGAGCACCGGGGAGCTGTTTTTT.